The present TCR beta chain was sequenced within a study of blood T cell repertoires in COVID-19. CDR3 length: 14 amino acids. Germline trimming cut 5 bases from V and 2 bases from J; bases unmatched to any gene: 5. The germline gives CDR1 SGHVS, CDR2 FNYEAQ. Data came from immunoSEQ multiplex PCR; TCRdb stores just in-frame clones and leaves some out. This table has roughly 310,000 clones, about 88% appearing once. Donors in Cohort 3 who had recovered were those with two negative PCRs, healthcare professional clearance, or resolution of their symptoms. The clonotype comes from a woman in her thirties or forties who had recovered from COVID-19. Material: PBMCs or T cells enriched from blood (not recorded which). The rearrangement uses TRBV7-6 and TRBJ2-7, with 8 bases aligning to TRBD2. The CDR3 region is CASSRRGEAYEQYF. The CDR3 nucleotides are TGTGCCAGCAGCCGGCGGGGGGAAGCCTACGAGCAGTACTTC.